This entry features one TCR beta chain sequence. This clone was counted once. Its antigen has not been determined. It has no much larger one-base neighbor in the sample; base qualities were not kept. This sample was included in a study of technical replicates of blood from a handful of donors (dated by TCRdb to 2016 to 2017). The CDR3 contains 15 residues, cysteine and phenylalanine counted. Only the CDR3 region is kept as DNA, spanning 45 bases read in frame from base 1. The germline V gene supplies CDR1 SNHLY and CDR2 FYNNEI. Trimming at the junction amounts to 1 base on V and 5 bases on J, and the germline ends lie 14 bases apart. Receptor amplification or capture employed the immunoSEQ multiplex PCR assay. TCRdb retrieved this table from immuneACCESS and kept in-frame rearrangements only. Not all clones are present; in checked studies, unresolved V genes account for under half, and no reason is known for the remainder. The sample contains about 64,000 clones, 80% to 90% of them found a single time. The top ten hold around 5.1% of the sample.

The chain employs TRBV2 and TRBJ1-1; TRBD1 could be the D gene, as 5 bases match. The sequencing sample was made of PBMCs. This TCR was sampled from a human donor in good health. Some clones in this sample may be carry-over from other donors' samples. The DNA reads as follows: TGTGCCAGCAGTGAAGGGGCGGGGTGGGGGACTGAAGCTTTCTTT. Protein translation: CASSEGAGWGTEAFF.